A selection of T cell receptor beta chains follows, all from one sample in a study of shared clonotypes between healthy human individuals. Sequenced by immunoSEQ multiplex PCR; TCRdb stores in-frame clones only, minus some. The sample yields about 1.1 million clones, around 78% seen once. Sequenced sample: memory CD4+ T cells from PBMCs. These TCRs come from a man aged 18 to 29 in good health. Some clones in this sample may be carry-over from other donors' samples. CDR3s include the opening cysteine and the closing phenylalanine or tryptophan. A D gene is named only where the DNA matches it firmly. A row's size may be missing; if present it is once, few, many or a size class.

V gene,J gene,clone size,D gene,CDR3 DNA,CDR3 protein
TRBV6-6,TRBJ2-3,NA,TRBD1,TGTGCCAGTTGGGGGAGCAGGGGGAGTGACACAGATACGCAGTATTTT,CASWGSRGSDTDTQYF
TRBV2,TRBJ2-2,NA,NA,TGTGCCAGCAGAGAGGGCCTCACCGGGGAGCTGTTTTTT,CASREGLTGELFF
TRBV6-1,TRBJ2-7,few,TRBD2,TGTGCCAGCAGTGAAGCCGGAACTAGCGGGAGACGCGGCGAGCAGTACTTC,CASSEAGTSGRRGEQYF
TRBV7-4,TRBJ1-3,NA,TRBD1,TGTGCCAGCAAATTCGGACAGGGACTTCCCGGAAACACCATATATTTT,CASKFGQGLPGNTIYF
TRBV7-3,TRBJ2-5,NA,NA,TGTGCCAGCAGCTTAAAACGTACGACGGACCCACTCCAAGAGACCCAGTACTTC,CASSLKRTTDPLQETQYF
TRBV5-1,TRBJ2-3,NA,NA,TGCGCCAGCAGCTTGGATGCGTCCATCACAGATACGCAGTATTTT,CASSLDASITDTQYF
TRBV7-2,TRBJ2-2,NA,TRBD2,TGTGCCAGCAGCTCCTATTTAGCGGGAGACACCGGGGAGCTGTTTTTT,CASSSYLAGDTGELFF
TRBV4-1,TRBJ2-7,NA,TRBD2,TGCGCCAGCAGCCGCGGGACTAGCGGGATCGAGCAGTACTTC,CASSRGTSGIEQYF
TRBV11-2,TRBJ1-2,few,TRBD1,TGTGCCAGCACCTCACAGACACAGACAGGGCAAGGCTACACCTTC,CASTSQTQTGQGYTF
TRBV2,TRBJ2-2,NA,NA,TGTGCCAGCAGTGTGTTCCGGACGAACACCGGGGAGCTGTTTTTT,CASSVFRTNTGELFF
TRBV29-1,TRBJ2-1,NA,NA,TGCAGCGTTTTGACAGGGAGGTCAAACCAATACAATGAGCAGTTCTTC,CSVLTGRSNQYNEQFF
TRBV2,TRBJ2-1,NA,NA,TGTGCCAGCCACCCGGGACCCAGTGCCCCCTACAATGAGCAGTTCTTC,CASHPGPSAPYNEQFF
TRBV5-1,TRBJ1-3,NA,TRBD1,TGCGCCAGCAGCTTGGAGCAGGGGGCTCGGGGCACCATATATTTT,CASSLEQGARGTIYF
TRBV19,TRBJ2-5,NA,NA,TGTGCCAGTAGTAGGGCACCCATCCAAGAGACCCAGTACTTC,CASSRAPIQETQYF
TRBV11-2,TRBJ1-1,NA,TRBD1,TGTGCCAGCAGCCAGGGGGAAGGATGGAACACTGAAGCTTTCTTT,CASSQGEGWNTEAFF
TRBV29-1,TRBJ2-3,many,NA,TGCAGCCATTCGGGACTTAGCACAGATACGCAGTATTTT,CSHSGLSTDTQYF
TRBV5-1,TRBJ2-5,NA,NA,TGCGCCAGCAGCCCCACCGGGGAGACCCAGTACTTC,CASSPTGETQYF
TRBV5-1,TRBJ2-5,NA,TRBD2,TGCGCCAGCAGCGCCTCGAGAACTTCCGGGACTAGCGAAGAGACCCAGTACTTC,CASSASRTSGTSEETQYF
TRBV9,TRBJ1-2,few,NA,TGTGCCAGCAGCGCCCGGGAGGGCTACACCTTC,CASSAREGYTF
TRBV18,TRBJ1-5,NA,NA,TGTGCCAGCTCACCACGTGCCTTGGAGAGTCAGCCCCAGCATTTT,CASSPRALESQPQHF
TRBV5-1,TRBJ1-5,few,TRBD1,TGCGCCAGCAGCTTGGGACAGGGTTGGAATCAGCCCCAGCATTTT,CASSLGQGWNQPQHF
TRBV7-3,TRBJ2-7,NA,TRBD2,TGTGCCAGCAGCTTCACGGGTTCAAGCGGGAGGACCTACGAGCAGTACTTC,CASSFTGSSGRTYEQYF
TRBV14,TRBJ2-5,NA,NA,TGTGCCAGCAGCCAGGATTTGGGTTTTGAGACCCAGTACTTC,CASSQDLGFETQYF
TRBV5-1,TRBJ2-3,NA,TRBD2,TGCGCCAGCAAGATAGCGGGGGGGAACTCAGATACGCAGTATTTT,CASKIAGGNSDTQYF
TRBV27,TRBJ1-1,NA,TRBD1,TGTGCCAGCAGTTTCGGGTACGGGACAGGGTCCCCCGAAGCTTTCTTT,CASSFGYGTGSPEAFF
TRBV9,TRBJ2-3,NA,NA,TGTGCCAGCAGCGGAGGGAGAGATACGCAGTATTTT,CASSGGRDTQYF
TRBV7-8,TRBJ1-5,NA,TRBD1,TGTGCCAGCAGCTTGGGAAGAAAAGGGGGCGATAATCAGCCCCAGCATTTT,CASSLGRKGGDNQPQHF
TRBV7-6,TRBJ2-7,many,TRBD2,TGTGCCAGCAGCTTAGCTGCGGGAGAGACCTACGAGCAGTACTTC,CASSLAAGETYEQYF
TRBV7-9,TRBJ1-1,NA,NA,TGTGCCAGCAGCTCCGTGGGGGTGGGGACTGAAGCTTTCTTT,CASSSVGVGTEAFF
TRBV28,TRBJ2-3,NA,TRBD1,TGTGCCAGCAGTCGAGGACAGGGGACGCAGTATTTT,CASSRGQGTQYF
TRBV2,TRBJ1-1,few,NA,TGTGCCAGCAGTGGTGGATATGAAGCTTTCTTT,CASSGGYEAFF
TRBV9,TRBJ2-5,NA,TRBD1,TGTGCCAGCGCAACGGACAGGGAATGGGAGACCCAGTACTTC,CASATDREWETQYF
TRBV4-1,TRBJ1-5,NA,NA,TGCGCCAGCAGCCCAGGGGACGGGTATCAGCCCCAGCATTTT,CASSPGDGYQPQHF
TRBV21-1,TRBJ2-5,NA,NA,TGTGCCAGCAGCACGCCCACAGGGCGAGAGACCCAGTACTTC,CASSTPTGRETQYF
TRBV30,TRBJ2-7,NA,TRBD2,TGTGCCTGGAGTGTGGGAGGTTTTAGCGGGAGTTCGGGCGAGCAGTACTTC,CAWSVGGFSGSSGEQYF
TRBV11-2,TRBJ2-5,NA,NA,TGTGCCAGCACCGAGGGCCTGTACCAAGAGACCCAGTACTTC,CASTEGLYQETQYF
TRBV7-3,TRBJ1-1,NA,NA,TGTGCCAGCAGCAAGGACAGGAACACTGAAGCTTTCTTT,CASSKDRNTEAFF
TRBV5-3,TRBJ1-2,NA,NA,TGTGCCAGAAGTTCTCGGACAGCCAGGAGCTATGGCTACACCTTC,CARSSRTARSYGYTF
TRBV15,TRBJ1-5,NA,NA,TGTGCCACCTCACGGGGCGAGAATCAGCCCCAGCATTTT,CATSRGENQPQHF
TRBV5-1,TRBJ2-2,once,NA,TGCGCCAGCAGCTTTAGTAGGGACACCGGGGAGCTGTTTTTT,CASSFSRDTGELFF
TRBV28,TRBJ1-2,NA,TRBD1,TGTGCCAGCAGGACACAGGGGGCGCGTGGCTACACCTTC,CASRTQGARGYTF
TRBV5-1,TRBJ1-5,NA,NA,TGCGCCAGCAGCTTGGAGGGAGGGGAGCGCCAGCCCCAGCATTTT,CASSLEGGERQPQHF
TRBV7-2,TRBJ2-2,NA,NA,TGTGCCAGCAGCGGGGTCGGCTCCCTTACCGGGGAGCTGTTTTTT,CASSGVGSLTGELFF
TRBV7-8,TRBJ2-2,NA,NA,TGTGCCAGCAGCTCGGCAGGGACGAACACCGGGGAGCTGTTTTTT,CASSSAGTNTGELFF
TRBV9,TRBJ1-4,NA,NA,TGTGCCAGCAGCGTAGGCGGGAGGGGAGATGAAAAACTGTTTTTT,CASSVGGRGDEKLFF
TRBV6-1,TRBJ2-7,NA,NA,TGTGCCAGCAGCCCGACCCCCGGTTACGAGCAGTACTTC,CASSPTPGYEQYF
TRBV5-1,TRBJ1-2,NA,TRBD1,TGCGCCAGCAGCCCGGGACAGGACCACTATGGCTACACCTTC,CASSPGQDHYGYTF
TRBV29-1,TRBJ2-1,NA,TRBD1,TGCAGCGTCCGGGACAGGGGCTACAATGAGCAGTTCTTC,CSVRDRGYNEQFF
TRBV14,TRBJ2-7,NA,NA,TGTGCCAGCAGCCTAAACAGCCCTAAGCAGTACTTC,CASSLNSPKQYF
TRBV5-6,TRBJ2-1,NA,TRBD2,TGTGCCAGCAGCCCCCTCGTGCGCGGGAGAAGCTCCTACAATGAGCAGTTCTTC,CASSPLVRGRSSYNEQFF
TRBV11-2,TRBJ2-2,NA,TRBD1,TGTGCCAGCAGCTACACAACAGGGGTTGCCACCGGGGAGCTGTTTTTT,CASSYTTGVATGELFF
TRBV7-8,TRBJ1-2,NA,NA,TGTGCCAGCAGCCCGGGCCCCAGGGTCCCCGGGGGCTACACCTTC,CASSPGPRVPGGYTF
TRBV6-5,TRBJ2-7,few,TRBD1,TGTGCCAGCAGTTACGACAGGGGTTACGAGCAGTACTTC,CASSYDRGYEQYF
TRBV7-2,TRBJ1-6,once,NA,TGTGCCAGCATGCCCGGCTCCTCCTATAATTCACCCCTCCACTTT,CASMPGSSYNSPLHF